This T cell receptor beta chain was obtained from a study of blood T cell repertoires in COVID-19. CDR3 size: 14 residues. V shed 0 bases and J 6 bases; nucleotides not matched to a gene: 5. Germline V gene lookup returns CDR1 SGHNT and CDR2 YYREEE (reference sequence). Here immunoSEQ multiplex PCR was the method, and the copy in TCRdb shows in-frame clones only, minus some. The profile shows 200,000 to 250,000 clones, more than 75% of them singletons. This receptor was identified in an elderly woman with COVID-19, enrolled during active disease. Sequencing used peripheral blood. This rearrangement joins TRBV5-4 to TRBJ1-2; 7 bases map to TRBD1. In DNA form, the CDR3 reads TGTGCCAGCAGCTTGGCGAGGGGGCAGAATGGCTACACCTTC. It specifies CASSLARGQNGYTF.